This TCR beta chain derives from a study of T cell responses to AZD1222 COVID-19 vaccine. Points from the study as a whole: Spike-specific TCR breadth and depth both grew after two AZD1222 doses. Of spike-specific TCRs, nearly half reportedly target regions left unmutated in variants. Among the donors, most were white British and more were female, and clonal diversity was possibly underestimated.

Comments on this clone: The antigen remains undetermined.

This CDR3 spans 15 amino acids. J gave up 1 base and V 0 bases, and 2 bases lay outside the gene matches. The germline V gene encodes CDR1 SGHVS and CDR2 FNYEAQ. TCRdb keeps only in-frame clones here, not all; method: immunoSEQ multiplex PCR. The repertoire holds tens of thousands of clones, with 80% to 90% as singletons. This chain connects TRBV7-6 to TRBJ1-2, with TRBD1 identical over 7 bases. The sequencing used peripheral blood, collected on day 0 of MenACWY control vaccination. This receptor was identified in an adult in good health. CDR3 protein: CASSLAGQSNYGYTF. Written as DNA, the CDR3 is TGTGCCAGCAGCTTAGCGGGACAGAGTAACTATGGCTACACCTTC.